The 2 T cell receptor beta chains listed next were all sequenced from one sample in a study of blood T cell repertoires in COVID-19. Measured with immunoSEQ multiplex PCR; TCRdb has only the in-frame clones, and not every one. The sample records roughly 24,000 clones, approximately 88% being singletons. Sequenced material: peripheral blood. These receptors originate from a man aged 65 to 79 in a cohort sampled during active COVID-19.

The CDR3 DNA follows: TGTGCCAGCAGCTTAGGAGGCGTCCTAGCCAAAAACATTCAGTACTTC. The encoded protein is CASSLGGVLAKNIQYF. The V call is TRBV7-2, the J call TRBJ2-4; D not resolved. The germline V gene encodes CDR1 SGHTA and CDR2 FQGNSA. Trimming left V 1 base short and J 0 bases short, with 10 bases between. This CDR3 spans 16 amino acids. Full variable domain (missing parts from reference TRBV7-2 and TRBJ2-4): GAGVSQSPSNKVTEKGKDVELRCDPISGHTALYWYRQSLGQGLEFLIYFQGNSAPDKSGLPSDRFSAERTGGSVSTLTIQRTQQEDSAVYLCASSLGGVLAKNIQYFGAGTRLSVL.

The J gene is TRBJ1-1, the V gene TRBV5-4; maybe TRBD1 (5 bases). The germline V and J ends were trimmed by 0 bases and 2 bases, with 17 bases remaining between them. Germline V gives CDR1 SGHNT, CDR2 YYREEE (reference sequence). CDR3 length equals 17 residues. CDR3 amino acids: CASSLGKTAAQNTEAFF. As DNA, the CDR3 is TGTGCCAGCAGCTTGGGGAAGACAGCAGCCCAAAACACTGAAGCTTTCTTT.